This TCR beta chain was identified in a study of beta chain features in type 1 diabetes. Study outcomes and limitations: Across all four CD4+ subsets, people with type 1 diabetes showed modestly shorter TCRB CDR3s. In cDNA sequencing, cells with high TCR expression could be over-represented.

Notes on this clone: Its target is not known.

Expressed TCRB transcripts were sequenced, since all the RNA that had been isolated was reverse transcribed. The data were produced by immunoSEQ multiplex PCR, yet TCRdb's version contains in-frame clones alone and is incomplete. Of 250,000 or so clones in the sample, around 68% are singletons; the top ten hold approximately 0.053%. The sequencing input was naive CD4+ T cells from blood. This clonotype was obtained from a man aged 25-45 years in good health.

CDR3 protein: CSVVRDTNTDTQYF. CDR3 DNA: TGCAGCGTTGTTCGGGACACTAACACAGATACGCAGTATTTT. The V and J genes are TRBV29-1 and TRBJ2-3; tentative D call: TRBD1 (6 bases). Trimming pared 4 bases from V and 2 bases from J, leaving 13 bases between. The CDR3 extends over 14 amino acids. Germline-derived CDR1 and CDR2 are SQVTM and ANQGSEA.